These 17 T cell receptor beta chains came from one sample sequenced in a study of breast tumors, draining lymph nodes, adjacent tissues. Via MiXCR, TCRdb re-called the multiplex PCR reads, giving one row per CDR3 protein. Among about 14,000 distinct CDR3 sequences listed, around 52% were seen once. Sequenced input: tumor-adjacent breast tissue. Receptor source: a female donor with breast cancer. Some clones in this sample may be carry-over from other donors' samples.

The V gene is TRBV7-2, the J gene TRBJ2-3, with D perhaps TRBD2 (5 bases). CDR3 length: 17 amino acids. Germline V gene data show CDR1 as SGHTA and CDR2 as FQGNSA. The V end was cut by 1 base, the J end by 0 bases, with 14 bases between. CDR3 nucleotide sequence: TGTGCCAGCAGCTTAGTTTCGAGCTGGAGGAGCACAGATACGCAGTATTTT. It is translated as CASSLVSSWRSTDTQYF. Complete variable domain (other parts from reference TRBV7-2 and TRBJ2-3): GAGVSQSPSNKVTEKGKDVELRCDPISGHTALYWYRQSLGQGLEFLIYFQGNSAPDKSGLPSDRFSAERTGGSVSTLTIQRTQQEDSAVYLCASSLVSSWRSTDTQYFGPGTRLTVL.

This clonotype was counted at least ten times. The chain employs TRBV18 and TRBJ2-1, with a tentative D call TRBD1 (6 bases). Looked up from germline, CDR1 is KGHSH and CDR2 is LQKENI. Trimming took 3 bases from V and 1 from J, leaving 13 bases between them. The CDR3 extends over 16 amino acids. The CDR3 reads CASSPFRDISYNEQFF. The CDR3, as DNA: TGTGCCAGCTCACCCTTCCGGGACATTTCCTACAATGAGCAGTTCTTC.

V and J are TRBV7-3 and TRBJ2-5, with D perhaps TRBD1 (5 bases). The CDR3 consists of 15 residues. In germline, CDR1 is SGHTA, CDR2 FQGTGA. V lost 5 bases and J lost 5, with 18 bases in between. The CDR3: CASSLAAGSMETQYF. CDR3 in DNA: TGTGCCAGCAGCCTGGCGGCAGGGTCAATGGAGACCCAGTACTTC.

By share, this clonotype ranks as medium-sized (0.01 to 0.1%). The chain carries TRBV29-1 and TRBJ1-4, with D unresolved. V dropped 4 bases and J dropped 15 bases, with 15 bases sitting between them. The CDR3 is 11 residues long. CDR1 is SQVTM, CDR2 ANQGSEA, per germline. In DNA, the CDR3 is TGCAGCGTTGTGTGGCTAGGCACAGTGTTTTTT. Its protein is CSVVWLGTVFF.

With regard to this clonotype: The DNA is omitted, as the CDR3 cannot be located on it reliably, and the CDR3 follows TCRdb's listing. The genes are TRBV9 and TRBJ2-7; the tabulated D call, TRBD1, remains unverified against the DNA. CDR1 is SGDLS and CDR2 is YYNGEE in the germline V gene. Inclusive of both ends, the CDR3 amounts to 14 amino acids. CDR3 loop: CASSFGPGSDEQYF.

Regarding this clonotype: Because the CDR3 is missing its conserved closing phenylalanine or tryptophan, this is likely a read error. This rearrangement joins TRBV6-5 to TRBJ2-7; 9 bases fit TRBD1. The CDR3 loop spans 14 amino acids. Germline lookup yields CDR1 MNHEY and CDR2 SVGAGI. The CDR3 loop is CASRDRAFSYEQYS. The CDR3, as DNA: TGCGCCAGCCGGGACAGGGCTTTCTCCTACGAGCAGTACTCC.

In the case of this clonotype: The junction shows a germline mismatch at one end, possibly a read error. The chain employs TRBV6-5 and TRBJ1-4, with TRBD1 matching 7 bases. CDR1 is MNHEY and CDR2 is SVGAGI in the germline V gene. The CDR3 length is 15 residues. The CDR3 nucleotides are TGCGCCAGCAGTCGTACAGGGGTAACTAATGAAAAACTGTTTTTT. This translates into CASSRTGVTNEKLFF.

This chain uses TRBV20-1 with TRBJ2-2; D possibly corresponds to TRBD2 (6 bases). This CDR3 region has 14 residues. V was clipped by 6 bases and J by 1 base, with 12 bases between them. Germline CDR1 reads DFQATT; CDR2 reads SNEGSKA (reference sequence). CDR3 in amino acids: CSASGTENTGELFF. The DNA of the CDR3 is TGCAGTGCCTCCGGGACTGAGAACACCGGGGAGCTGTTTTTT.

The rearrangement uses TRBV19 and TRBJ2-2; 7 bases align to TRBD2. Germline CDR1 is LNHDA and CDR2 is SQIVND (reference sequence). The V and J ends lost 7 bases and 7 bases, in that order; junction bases with no gene match: 15. There are 16 residues in the CDR3. The CDR3 is CASNVGAGVKGGELFF. CDR3 coding DNA: TGTGCCAGTAACGTCGGGGCGGGAGTTAAGGGCGGGGAGCTGTTTTTT.

There are many counts of this clonotype. The chain uses TRBV11-3 and TRBJ2-5, with TRBD2 matching over 7 bases. Germline assignment: CDR1 SGHNT and CDR2 YENEEA. V shed 8 bases and J 2 bases; nucleotides not matched to a gene: 14. CDR3 size: 16 residues. CDR3 sequence (DNA): TGTGCCAGCTCAAACTCTCCGGGACTAATACAAGAGACCCAGTACTTC. It translates to CASSNSPGLIQETQYF.

A few counts support this clonotype. The V and J genes are TRBV7-6 and TRBJ1-2; D remains ambiguous. In germline, CDR1 is SGHVS, CDR2 FNYEAQ. V dropped 5 bases and J dropped 4 bases, with 14 bases sitting between them. The CDR3 covers 14 residues. CDR3 residues: CASSPEELTYGYTF. The CDR3 DNA reads as TGTGCCAGCAGCCCGGAGGAATTGACCTATGGCTACACCTTC.

The gene calls are TRBV19 and TRBJ1-6; a weak D match, TRBD1 (5 bases). Germline CDR1 and CDR2: LNHDA and SQIVND (reference sequence). The CDR3 loop spans 16 amino acids. Trimming took off 4 bases at V and 0 bases at J, with 10 bases between the two ends. The CDR3 region is CASSRVGGSYNSPLHF. The CDR3 region has the DNA TGTGCCAGTAGTAGGGTGGGGGGCTCCTATAATTCACCCCTCCACTTT.

This rearrangement joins TRBV6-5 to TRBJ2-2; 12 positions match TRBD2. The germline V gene has CDR1 MNHEY and CDR2 SVGAGI. V shed 0 bases and J 6 bases; nucleotides not matched to a gene: 8. The CDR3 totals 18 residues. CDR3 sequence: CASSYSPTSGSQAGELFF. As DNA, the CDR3 is TGTGCCAGCAGTTACTCCCCGACTAGCGGGAGTCAAGCCGGGGAGCTGTTTTTT.

CDR3 in DNA: TGTGCCAGCAGCTCCCTTGCTGGGACAGGGAATCTCGAGCAGTACTTC. Its protein is CASSSLAGTGNLEQYF. V usage is TRBV7-6 and J usage is TRBJ2-7, with TRBD1 matching 9 bases. Losses at the gene ends were 4 bases for V and 6 bases for J; bases not matched to a gene: 13. In germline, CDR1 is SGHVS, CDR2 FNYEAQ. This CDR3 comprises 16 residues. Full variable domain (missing parts from reference TRBV7-6 and TRBJ2-7): GAGVSQSPRYKVTKRGQDVALRCDPISGHVSLYWYRQALGQGPEFLTYFNYEAQQDKSGLPNDRFSAERPEGSISTLTIQRTEQRDSAMYRCASSSLAGTGNLEQYFGPGTRLTVT.

This clonotype is judged medium-sized (0.01 to 0.1%). J is TRBJ1-2 and V is TRBV20-1; D ambiguous. Germline lookup yields CDR1 DFQATT and CDR2 SNEGSKA (reference sequence). The CDR3 contains 11 residues. V lost 4 bases and J 7 bases, leaving 10 bases between the germline ends. The CDR3 here is CSATSESGYTF. CDR3 DNA: TGCAGTGCTACCTCGGAGAGTGGCTACACCTTC.

This clonotype appeared many times. This sequence may be a read error, since a much larger clone differs from it by one base. This rearrangement joins TRBV5-1 to TRBJ1-5; D is undetermined. V was shortened by 0 bases and J by 10 bases, with 14 bases between the two germline ends. The CDR3 runs 14 residues. Looked up from germline, CDR1 is SGHRS and CDR2 is YFSETQ. The CDR3 spells CASSLAPGWNPQHF. DNA of the CDR3: TGCGCCAGCAGCTTGGCCCCGGGCTGGAACCCCCAGCATTTT.

By sample share, this clonotype is medium-sized. The chain combines TRBV6-1 with TRBJ2-1, with 11 bases aligning to TRBD2. From germline, CDR1 is MNHNS and CDR2 SASEGT. The ends lost 6 bases at V and 8 bases at J; junction bases unmatched: 15. The CDR3 sequence is 17 residues long. The DNA for the CDR3 is TGTGCCAGCAGACACGGACTAGCGGGTGCCTTAACGGATGAGCAGTTCTTC. Translated, it gives CASRHGLAGALTDEQFF.